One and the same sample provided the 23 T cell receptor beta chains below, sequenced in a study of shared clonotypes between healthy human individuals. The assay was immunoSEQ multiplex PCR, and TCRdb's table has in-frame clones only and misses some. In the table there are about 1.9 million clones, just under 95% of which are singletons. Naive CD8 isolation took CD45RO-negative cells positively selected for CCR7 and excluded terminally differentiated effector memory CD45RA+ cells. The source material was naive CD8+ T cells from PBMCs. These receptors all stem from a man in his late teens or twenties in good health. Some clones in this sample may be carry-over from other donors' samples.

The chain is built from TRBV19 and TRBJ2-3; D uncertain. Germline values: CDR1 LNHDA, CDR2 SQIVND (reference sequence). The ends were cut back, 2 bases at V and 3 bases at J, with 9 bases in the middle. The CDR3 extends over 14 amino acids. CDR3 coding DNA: TGTGCCAGTAGTATAAACCCGCAGACAGATACGCAGTATTTT. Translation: CASSINPQTDTQYF.

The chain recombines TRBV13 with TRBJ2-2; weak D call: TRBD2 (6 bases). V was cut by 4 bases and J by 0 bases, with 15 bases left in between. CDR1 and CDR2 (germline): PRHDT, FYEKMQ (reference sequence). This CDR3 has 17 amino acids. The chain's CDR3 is CASSYMAWTTNTGELFF. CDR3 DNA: TGTGCCAGCAGCTACATGGCCTGGACTACGAACACCGGGGAGCTGTTTTTT.

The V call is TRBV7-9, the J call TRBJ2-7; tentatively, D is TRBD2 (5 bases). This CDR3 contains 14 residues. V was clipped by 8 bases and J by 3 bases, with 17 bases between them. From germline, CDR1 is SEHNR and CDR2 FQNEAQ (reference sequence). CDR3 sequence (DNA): TGTGCCAGCGGCGTAACGGGGTTGAACTACGAGCAGTACTTC. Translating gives CASGVTGLNYEQYF.

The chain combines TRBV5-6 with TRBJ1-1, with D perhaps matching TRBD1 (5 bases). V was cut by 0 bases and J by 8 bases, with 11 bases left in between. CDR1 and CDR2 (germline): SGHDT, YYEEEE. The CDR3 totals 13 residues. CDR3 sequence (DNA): TGTGCCAGCAGCTTGGGACAGCTTATAGAAGCTTTCTTT. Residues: CASSLGQLIEAFF.

Here the CDR3 reads CASKERLSTDTQYF. The CDR3 DNA is TGTGCCAGCAAAGAGCGACTTAGCACAGATACGCAGTATTTT. This chain joins TRBV2 and TRBJ2-3, with D hard to call. The CDR3 has 14 residues. The V end lost 7 bases, the J end lost 0 bases, and 11 bases lay between the germline ends. CDR1 is SNHLY, CDR2 FYNNEI, per germline.

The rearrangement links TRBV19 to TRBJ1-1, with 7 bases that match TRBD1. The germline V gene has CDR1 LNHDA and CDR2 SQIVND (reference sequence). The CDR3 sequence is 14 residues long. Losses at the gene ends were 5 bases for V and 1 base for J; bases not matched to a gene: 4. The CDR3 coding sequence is TGTGCCAGTAGTTTCGACAGGGAGAACACTGAAGCTTTCTTT. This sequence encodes CASSFDRENTEAFF.

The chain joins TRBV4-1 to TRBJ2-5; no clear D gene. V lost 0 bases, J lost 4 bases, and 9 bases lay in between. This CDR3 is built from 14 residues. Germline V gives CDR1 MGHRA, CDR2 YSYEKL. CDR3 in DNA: TGCGCCAGCAGCCAAGAGCGAGTCGGAGAGACCCAGTACTTC. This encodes CASSQERVGETQYF.

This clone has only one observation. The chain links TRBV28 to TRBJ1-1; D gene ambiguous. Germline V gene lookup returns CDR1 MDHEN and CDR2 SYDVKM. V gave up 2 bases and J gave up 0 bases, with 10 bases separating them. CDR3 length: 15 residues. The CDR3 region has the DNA TGTGCCAGCAGTTTAGTTGCAGAGATGAACACTGAAGCTTTCTTT. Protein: CASSLVAEMNTEAFF.

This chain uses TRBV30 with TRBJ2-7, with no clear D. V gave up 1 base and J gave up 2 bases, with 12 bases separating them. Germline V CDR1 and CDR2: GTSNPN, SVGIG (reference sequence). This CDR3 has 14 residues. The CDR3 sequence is CAWSDRTAAYEQYF. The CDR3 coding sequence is TGTGCCTGGAGTGACCGGACGGCCGCCTACGAGCAGTACTTC. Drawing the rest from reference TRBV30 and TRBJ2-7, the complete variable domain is SQTIHQWPATLVQPVGSPLSLECTVEGTSNPNLYWYRQAAGRGLQLLFYSVGIGQISSEVPQNLSASRPQDRQFILSSKKLLLSDSGFYLCAWSDRTAAYEQYFGPGTRLTVT.

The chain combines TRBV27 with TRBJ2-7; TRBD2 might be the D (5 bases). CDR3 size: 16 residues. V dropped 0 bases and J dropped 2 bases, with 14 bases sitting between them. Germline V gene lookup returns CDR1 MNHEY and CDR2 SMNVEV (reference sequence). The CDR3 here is CASSLSVGVVTYEQYF. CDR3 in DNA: TGTGCCAGCAGTTTATCTGTGGGAGTGGTAACCTACGAGCAGTACTTC.

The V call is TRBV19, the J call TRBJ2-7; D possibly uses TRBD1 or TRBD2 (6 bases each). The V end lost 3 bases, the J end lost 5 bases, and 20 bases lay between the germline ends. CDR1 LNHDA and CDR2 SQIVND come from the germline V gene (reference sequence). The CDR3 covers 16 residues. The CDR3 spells CASSMYGGLLIHEQYF. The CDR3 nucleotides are TGTGCCAGTAGTATGTACGGGGGCCTCCTCATCCACGAGCAGTACTTC.

CDR3 region: CASTGTVNPYEQYF. The DNA for the CDR3 is TGTGCCAGCACTGGGACGGTGAACCCCTACGAGCAGTACTTC. The chain links TRBV7-9 to TRBJ2-7; D might be TRBD1 or TRBD2, each matching 5 bases. CDR1 is SEHNR, CDR2 FQNEAQ, per germline (reference sequence). The CDR3 contains 14 residues. V lost 7 bases and J lost 2, with 15 bases in between. The full variable domain, with the rest looked up from reference TRBV7-9 and TRBJ2-7, is DTGVSQNPRHKITKRGQNVTFRCDPISEHNRLYWYRQTLGQGPEFLTYFQNEAQLEKSRLLSDRFSAERPKGSFSTLEIQRTEQGDSAMYLCASTGTVNPYEQYFGPGTRLTVT.

CDR3 protein: CASSPPEQGIGNQPQHF. For the CDR3, the DNA is TGTGCCAGCAGCCCCCCCGAGCAGGGGATAGGCAATCAGCCCCAGCATTTT. The J gene is TRBJ1-5, the V gene TRBV21-1; TRBD1 was called by the table and not checked on the DNA. TRBV21-1 is shown as a pseudogene. CDR3 length equals 17 residues.

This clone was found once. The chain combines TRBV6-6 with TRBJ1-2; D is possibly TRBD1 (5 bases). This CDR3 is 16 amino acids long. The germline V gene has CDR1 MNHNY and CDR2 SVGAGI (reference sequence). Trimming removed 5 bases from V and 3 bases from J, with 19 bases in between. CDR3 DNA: TGTGCCAGCAGTCCCCACCGACAGAGTGGGGACTATGGCTACACCTTC. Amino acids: CASSPHRQSGDYGYTF.

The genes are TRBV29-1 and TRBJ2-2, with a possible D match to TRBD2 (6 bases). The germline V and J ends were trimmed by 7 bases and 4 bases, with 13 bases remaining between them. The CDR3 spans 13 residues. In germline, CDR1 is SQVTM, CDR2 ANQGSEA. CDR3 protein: CSAMVGGTGELFF. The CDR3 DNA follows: TGCAGCGCCATGGTGGGGGGCACCGGGGAGCTGTTTTTT.

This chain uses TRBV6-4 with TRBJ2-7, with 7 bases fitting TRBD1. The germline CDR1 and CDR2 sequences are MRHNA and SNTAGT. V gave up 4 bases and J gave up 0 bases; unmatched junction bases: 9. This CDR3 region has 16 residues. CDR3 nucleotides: TGTGCCAGCAGTGCAACCCTCGGACAGGTCTCCTACGAGCAGTACTTC. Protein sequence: CASSATLGQVSYEQYF.

The CDR3: CASSPIRGTGAYGYTF. The CDR3 DNA follows: TGTGCCAGCAGCCCGATAAGGGGGACAGGGGCATATGGCTACACCTTC. This chain links TRBV28 with TRBJ1-2; 10 nucleotides align to TRBD1. The length of the CDR3 is 16 residues. Germline CDR1 is MDHEN and CDR2 is SYDVKM. V gave up 6 bases and J gave up 5 bases; unmatched junction bases: 12.

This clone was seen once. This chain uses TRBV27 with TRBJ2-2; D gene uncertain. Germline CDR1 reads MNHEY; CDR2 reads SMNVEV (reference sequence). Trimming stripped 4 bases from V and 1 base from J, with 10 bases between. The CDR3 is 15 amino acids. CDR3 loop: CASSWVAGNTGELFF. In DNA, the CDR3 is TGTGCCAGCAGTTGGGTGGCAGGGAACACCGGGGAGCTGTTTTTT.

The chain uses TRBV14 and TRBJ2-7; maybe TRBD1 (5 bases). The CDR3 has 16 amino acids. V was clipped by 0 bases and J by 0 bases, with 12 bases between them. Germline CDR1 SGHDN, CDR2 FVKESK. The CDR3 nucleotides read TGTGCCAGCAGCCAAGAGGGGCCCAGGAGCTCCTACGAGCAGTACTTC. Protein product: CASSQEGPRSSYEQYF. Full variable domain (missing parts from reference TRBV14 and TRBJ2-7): EAGVTQFPSHSVIEKGQTVTLRCDPISGHDNLYWYRRVMGKEIKFLLHFVKESKQDESGMPNNRFLAERTGGTYSTLKVQPAELEDSGVYFCASSQEGPRSSYEQYFGPGTRLTVT.

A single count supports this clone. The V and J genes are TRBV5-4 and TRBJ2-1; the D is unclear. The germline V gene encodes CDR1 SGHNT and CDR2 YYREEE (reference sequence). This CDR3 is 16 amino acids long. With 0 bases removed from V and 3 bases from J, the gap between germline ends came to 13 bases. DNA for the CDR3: TGTGCCAGCAGCTTGGAGCGCCCCTGGTTCTACAATGAGCAGTTCTTC. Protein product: CASSLERPWFYNEQFF.

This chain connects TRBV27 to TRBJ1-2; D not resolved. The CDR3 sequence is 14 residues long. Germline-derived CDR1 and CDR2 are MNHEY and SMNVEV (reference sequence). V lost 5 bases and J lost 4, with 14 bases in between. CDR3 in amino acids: CASSNGYWGYGYTF. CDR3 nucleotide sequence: TGTGCCAGCAGTAACGGATATTGGGGCTATGGCTACACCTTC.

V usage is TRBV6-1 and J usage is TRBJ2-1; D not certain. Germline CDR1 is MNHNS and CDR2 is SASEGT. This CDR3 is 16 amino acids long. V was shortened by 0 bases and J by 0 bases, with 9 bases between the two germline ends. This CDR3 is CASSEAWASSYNEQFF. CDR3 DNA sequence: TGTGCCAGCAGTGAAGCGTGGGCTAGCTCCTACAATGAGCAGTTCTTC.

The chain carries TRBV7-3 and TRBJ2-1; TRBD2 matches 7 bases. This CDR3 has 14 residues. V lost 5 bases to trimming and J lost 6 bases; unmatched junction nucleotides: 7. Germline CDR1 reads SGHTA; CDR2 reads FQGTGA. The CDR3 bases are TGTGCCAGCAGCAACAGCGGGATTCTCAATGAGCAGTTCTTC. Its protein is CASSNSGILNEQFF.